This is a list of T cell receptor beta chains from one sample in a study of blood T cell repertoires in COVID-19. Produced via immunoSEQ multiplex PCR; TCRdb's table is partial and in-frame only. The sample includes about 190,000 clones, about four fifths of them seen just once. Sequenced: peripheral blood. The receptors stem from a man between 50 and 59 years old with active or convalescent COVID-19. CDR3s include the opening cysteine and the closing phenylalanine or tryptophan. D genes are given only for firm matches. Clone size appears in some rows only: once, few, many, or a class for an expanded clone.

TRBV13	NA	TRBJ2-7	NA	TGTGCCAGCAGGGATGCGGGGGCATCTTCCCCCGAGCAGTACTTC	CASRDAGASSPEQYF
TRBV19	NA	TRBJ1-1	NA	TGTGCCAGTAGTATCCGCAGGGCGGTCACTGACAACACTGAAGCTTTCTTT	CASSIRRAVTDNTEAFF
TRBV7-2	TRBD1	TRBJ1-1	NA	TGTGCCAGCAGCTCACAGGGGGCAGCTGAAGCTTTCTTT	CASSSQGAAEAFF
TRBV5-1	NA	TRBJ1-1	NA	TGCGCCAGCAGCGGAGGAGGCGGTGAAGCTTTCTTT	CASSGGGGEAFF
TRBV7-9	TRBD1	TRBJ1-3	NA	TGTGCCAGCAGCTTCGGACAGGCGAACACCATATATTTT	CASSFGQANTIYF
TRBV6-5	NA	TRBJ2-5	NA	TGTGCCAGCACCTCCGGGACGGGAGTTGGGACCCAGTACTTC	CASTSGTGVGTQYF
TRBV6-2/TRBV6-3	TRBD1	TRBJ2-1	NA	TGTGCCAGCAGTGGGACAGACAATGAGCAGTTCTTC	CASSGTDNEQFF
TRBV3-1/TRBV3-2	NA	TRBJ1-1	NA	TGTGCCAGCAGCCAAGGGACAGTATACACTGAAGCTTTCTTT	CASSQGTVYTEAFF
TRBV14	NA	TRBJ1-1	NA	TGTGCCAGCAGCCAAGGAAGGGGTTTGGGCACTGAAGCTTTCTTT	CASSQGRGLGTEAFF
TRBV4-3	TRBD1	TRBJ1-2	NA	TGCGCCAGCAGCCCTGACTCCGGGACAGGGCTTGGCTACACCTTC	CASSPDSGTGLGYTF
TRBV28	NA	TRBJ1-5	NA	TGTGCCAGCATAAAACCCCGCGGGCAGGAACGGGTAAGCCAGCCCCAGCATTTT	CASIKPRGQERVSQPQHF
TRBV27	NA	TRBJ2-7	NA	TGTGCCAGCAGTTTAGAGGGAGCAGGTTCACGACGACTTCTCTACGAGCAGTACTTC	CASSLEGAGSRRLLYEQYF
TRBV7-8	NA	TRBJ2-7	NA	TGTGCCAGCAGCTTAGAGAAGAGATACGAGCAGTACTTC	CASSLEKRYEQYF
TRBV7-9	TRBD1	TRBJ1-4	NA	TGTGCCAGCAGCTCGACAGGGGGCTTTGAAAAACTGTTTTTT	CASSSTGGFEKLFF
TRBV10-1	TRBD2	TRBJ2-3	NA	TGCGCCAGCAGTGAGGCTAGCGGGGGACGGGCGCAGTATTTT	CASSEASGGRAQYF
TRBV10-3	TRBD1	TRBJ1-1	NA	TGTGCCATCAGTGAGTCGGACAGGGGGCGGGAGAAAGCTTTCTTT	CAISESDRGREKAFF
TRBV9	TRBD2	TRBJ2-2	NA	TGTGCCAGCAGCGTACGGACTAGCGGGAGAGCCCCTAACCCCGGGGAGCTGTTTTTT	CASSVRTSGRAPNPGELFF
TRBV2	NA	TRBJ2-3	NA	TGTGCCAGCAGTGAATTAGGCACAGATACGCAGTATTTT	CASSELGTDTQYF
TRBV28	TRBD1	TRBJ1-2	NA	TGTGCCAGCAGCTTCCCAGGGGGGATCTATGGCTACACCTTC	CASSFPGGIYGYTF
TRBV25-1	TRBD1	TRBJ1-3	NA	TGTGCCAGCAGTGAAAGGCAGGGGGTCGGAAACACCATATATTTT	CASSERQGVGNTIYF
TRBV4-1	NA	TRBJ1-4	NA	TGCGCCAGCAGCCTGTCCTTGGCAGCGACGAATGAAAAACTGTTTTTT	CASSLSLAATNEKLFF
TRBV28	TRBD1	TRBJ2-2	NA	TGTGCCAGCAGTTTGACAGGGCAAGCCGGGGAGCTGTTTTTT	CASSLTGQAGELFF
TRBV5-1	TRBD1	TRBJ2-2	once	TGCGCCAGCAGTAGACTACAGGGGAAGTTTACCGGGGAGCTGTTTTTT	CASSRLQGKFTGELFF
TRBV7-9	TRBD2	TRBJ2-7	few	TGTGCCAGCAGCTCTGTTAGCGGGAGCGTCGGGTACTTC	CASSSVSGSVGYF
TRBV7-2	NA	TRBJ2-7	NA	TGTGCCAGCAGCGAAATGGCCTTCCCGACCTACGAGCAGTACTTC	CASSEMAFPTYEQYF
TRBV7-2	TRBD2	TRBJ2-5	NA	TGTGCCAGCAGCCCCCGGGGGGGGAGGTGGGAGACCCAGTACTTC	CASSPRGGRWETQYF
TRBV6-5	TRBD1	TRBJ1-1	once	TGTGCCAGCAGTCCCTACAGGGGGCGGACTGAAGCTTTCTTT	CASSPYRGRTEAFF
TRBV6-5	TRBD1	TRBJ1-5	NA	TGTGCCAGCAGACTCAGGGGGCGCGGGGAGCCCCAGCATTTT	CASRLRGRGEPQHF
TRBV9	TRBD2	TRBJ2-1	NA	TGTGCCAGCAGCTCCGGGACTACCTCCTACAATGAGCAGTTCTTC	CASSSGTTSYNEQFF
TRBV7-2	TRBD2	TRBJ2-4	NA	TGTGCCAGCAGCTTCGACGGACTAGTAGACATTCAGTACTTC	CASSFDGLVDIQYF
TRBV10-2	NA	TRBJ2-3	NA	TGCGCCAGCACCGAGACTATTAGGAACACAGATACGCAGTATTTT	CASTETIRNTDTQYF
TRBV5-1	NA	TRBJ2-3	few	TGCGCCAGCAGCTTGGAAGTACATTACACAGATACGCAGTATTTT	CASSLEVHYTDTQYF
TRBV6-2/TRBV6-3	TRBD2	TRBJ2-1	few	TGTGCCAGCAGCCGGACTAGCGGGGGGGCCCGGGATGAGCAGTTCTTC	CASSRTSGGARDEQFF
TRBV5-1	TRBD2	TRBJ2-1	once	TGCGCCAGCAGCTTGGGACTAGCGGCCTCCTACAATGAGCAGTTCTTC	CASSLGLAASYNEQFF
TRBV6-1	NA	TRBJ1-5	NA	TGTGCCAGCAGTGAAGGGGGCGAGCCCCAGCATTTT	CASSEGGEPQHF
TRBV4-3	NA	TRBJ1-2	NA	TGCGCCAGCAGCCAAGGGGGCATCACTAACTATGGCTACACCTTC	CASSQGGITNYGYTF
TRBV24-1	NA	TRBJ2-3	once	TGTGCCACCAGTTTTTTCGGTACGCAGTATTTT	CATSFFGTQYF
TRBV11-2	NA	TRBJ1-4	once	TGTGCCAGCAGCTTAACGGGATTCGGGAATGAAAAACTGTTTTTT	CASSLTGFGNEKLFF
TRBV5-6	TRBD1	TRBJ1-5	NA	TGTGCCAGCAGCTTGACCGGGACAGTAAATCAGCCCCAGCATTTT	CASSLTGTVNQPQHF
TRBV2	TRBD2	TRBJ2-7	NA	TGTGCCAGCAGTTGGACTAGTAAACCCTACGAGCAGTACTTC	CASSWTSKPYEQYF
TRBV5-1	NA	TRBJ1-6	NA	TGCGCCAGCAGCCCTACCTGGGGAGGCAGCTCCTATAATTCACCCCTCCACTTT	CASSPTWGGSSYNSPLHF
TRBV28	NA	TRBJ2-7	NA	TGTGCCAGCAGTCCCCTAAAAGAGGGAGTTTACGAGCAGTACTTC	CASSPLKEGVYEQYF
TRBV2	NA	TRBJ2-4	NA	TGTGCCAGCAGTGAAGCCCTGGACCCCCGGAGGAACATTCAGTACTTC	CASSEALDPRRNIQYF
TRBV6-2/TRBV6-3	NA	TRBJ2-7	NA	TGTGCCAGCAGTTACTCGTTCGTCACAGCCTTCTCCTCCTACGAGCAGTACTTC	CASSYSFVTAFSSYEQYF
TRBV10-3	NA	TRBJ1-3	NA	TGTGCCATCAGTGGTAGTGGAAACACCATATATTTT	CAISGSGNTIYF
TRBV4-1	TRBD2	TRBJ2-5	once	TGCGCCAGCAGCCAAAGGGCTAGCGGGATTGCGATGACCCAGTACTTC	CASSQRASGIAMTQYF
TRBV19	TRBD2	TRBJ2-1	NA	TGTGCCAGTAGACGAGCGGGGGGCCCCTACAATGAGCAGTTCTTC	CASRRAGGPYNEQFF
TRBV11-2	NA	TRBJ2-2	NA	TGTGCCAGCAGCACAATCACCGGGGAGCTGTTTTTT	CASSTITGELFF
TRBV2	NA	TRBJ2-7	NA	TGTGCCAGCAGTGAATGCAGGGGCCCATGCGAGCAGTACTTC	CASSECRGPCEQYF
TRBV30	TRBD1	TRBJ2-7	NA	TGTGCCTGGGACCCGACAGGGTCATCCTACGAGCAGTACTTC	CAWDPTGSSYEQYF
TRBV9	NA	TRBJ2-1	NA	TGTGCCAGCAGCGTAGTTTCAGCGGGCTACAATGAGCAGTTCTTC	CASSVVSAGYNEQFF